This T cell receptor (beta chain) was identified during a study of blood T cell repertoires in COVID-19. The overall study: The cDNA or gDNA used as material had been derived from T cells, B-cell-depleted T cells, or PBMCs.

Per the authors' pipeline: Scientists estimated how many nucleated cells there were by amplifying reference gene primers. Measured with immunoSEQ multiplex PCR; TCRdb has only the in-frame clones, and not every one. From that table come the V and J calls and clone size; the DNA was used to work out D and trimming. The sample yields some 74,000 clones, over 80% seen once. The V gene's germline CDR1 is LGHDT and CDR2 YNNKEL (reference sequence). With 5 bases removed from V and 2 bases from J, the gap between germline ends came to 9 bases. The CDR3 loop spans 13 amino acids. The TCR originated in a woman older than 75 with acute or convalescent COVID-19. The sequenced sample was peripheral blood. The V gene is TRBV3-1 (or the pseudogene TRBV3-2), the J gene TRBJ2-5; D uncertain. Here the CDR3 reads CASSGGVQETQYF. CDR3 sequence (DNA): TGTGCCAGCAGCGGCGGCGTACAAGAGACCCAGTACTTC.